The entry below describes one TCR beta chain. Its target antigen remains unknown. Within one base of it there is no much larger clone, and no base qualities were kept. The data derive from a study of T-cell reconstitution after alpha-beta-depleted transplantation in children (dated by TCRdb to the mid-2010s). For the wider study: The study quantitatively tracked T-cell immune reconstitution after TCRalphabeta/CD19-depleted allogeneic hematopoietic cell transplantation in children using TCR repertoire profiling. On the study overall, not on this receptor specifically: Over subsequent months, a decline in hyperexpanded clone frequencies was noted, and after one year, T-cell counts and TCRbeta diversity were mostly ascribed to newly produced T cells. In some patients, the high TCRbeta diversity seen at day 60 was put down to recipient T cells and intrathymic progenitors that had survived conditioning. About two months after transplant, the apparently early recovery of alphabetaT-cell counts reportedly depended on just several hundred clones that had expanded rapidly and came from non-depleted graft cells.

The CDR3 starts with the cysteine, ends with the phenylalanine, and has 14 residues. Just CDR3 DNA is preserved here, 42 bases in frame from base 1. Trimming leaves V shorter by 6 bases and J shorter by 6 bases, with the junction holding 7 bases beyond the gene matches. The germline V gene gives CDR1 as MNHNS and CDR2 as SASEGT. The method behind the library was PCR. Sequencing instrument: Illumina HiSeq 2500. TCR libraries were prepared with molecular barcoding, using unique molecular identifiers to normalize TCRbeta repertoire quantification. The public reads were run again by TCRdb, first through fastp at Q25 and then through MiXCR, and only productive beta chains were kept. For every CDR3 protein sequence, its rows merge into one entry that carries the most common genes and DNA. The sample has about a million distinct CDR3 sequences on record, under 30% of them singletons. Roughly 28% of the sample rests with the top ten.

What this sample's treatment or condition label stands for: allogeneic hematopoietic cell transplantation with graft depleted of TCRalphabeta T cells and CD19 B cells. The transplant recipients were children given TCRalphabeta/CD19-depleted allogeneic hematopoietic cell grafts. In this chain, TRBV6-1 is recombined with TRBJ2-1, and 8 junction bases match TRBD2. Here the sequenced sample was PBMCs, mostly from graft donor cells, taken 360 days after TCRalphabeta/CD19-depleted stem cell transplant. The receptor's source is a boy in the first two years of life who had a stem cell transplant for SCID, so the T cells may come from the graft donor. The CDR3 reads CASSQGLAPNEQFF. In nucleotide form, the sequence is TGTGCCAGCAGCCAAGGACTAGCCCCCAATGAGCAGTTCTTC.